This T cell receptor beta chain was sequenced in a study of T cell changes during pregnancy in multiple sclerosis. Generated by immunoSEQ multiplex PCR, the TCRdb table keeps only in-frame clones and is missing some. Here the sample spans more than 60,000 clones, approximately 89% being singletons. The receptor was derived from a female donor with multiple sclerosis, enrolled in a pregnancy study. The sequences come from peripheral blood, collected in the second trimester of pregnancy.

The CDR3, as DNA: TGCGCCAGCAGCTTGCGGAGCTCTGGAAACACCATATATTTT. Translated, it gives CASSLRSSGNTIYF. The J gene is TRBJ1-3, the V gene TRBV5-1; D remains unclear. CDR1 is SGHRS, CDR2 YFSETQ, per germline. The CDR3 runs 14 residues. Between the trimmed V and J ends, which lost 1 base and 0 bases, there was a span of 5 bases.